This T cell receptor beta chain was retrieved from a study of metastatic and nonmetastatic thyroid tumors. Looking at the study overall: Across peripheral blood and tumor or nodule tissue samples taken from malignant and benign thyroid patients, the repertoires were compared with one another. Study findings and constraints: Across blood and tumor, TCR beta diversity in malignant thyroid tumors was reportedly significantly higher than in benign nodules.

In the original analysis: Clinicopathological groups differed in CDR3, with these differences serving to build a distant-metastasis classifier for papillary thyroid cancer. From the PCR reads, TCRdb re-called clones with MiXCR. The V and J calls, along with clone size, are taken from TCRdb and not from the paper's own processing. Here the sample spans 25,000 to 40,000 clones, roughly 19% being singletons. All patients reached thyroid surgery having received no treatment beforehand. With respect to this clone: Its specificity is unknown. A much larger clone differs from this one at a single base, so this may be a read error.

Germline V gene lookup returns CDR1 SGHAT and CDR2 FQNNGV. With V trimmed by 1 base and J by 11 bases, 5 bases remained unmatched. CDR3 length equals 13 residues. Material: blood. The chain recombines TRBV11-2 with TRBJ1-1, with 9 bases matching TRBD1. The clonotype was recovered from a female donor with papillary thyroid cancer or a benign thyroid nodule (not recorded which). Some clones in this sample may be carry-over from other donors' samples. DNA of the CDR3: TGTGCCAGCAGCTTAGGACAGGGGGTTCATGCTTTCTTT. Protein product: CASSLGQGVHAFF.